One sample yielded the 18 T cell receptor beta chains listed below, sequenced in a study of vaccination effects on CD4 cells after COVID-19. Their target antigens are unknown. Before sequencing took place, the ViraFEST assay used viral peptide pools to expand antigen-specific CD4+ T cells. With 10 to 11 days of culture completed, CD4+ T cells were isolated. Vaccinated participants had no history of SARS-CoV-2 infection and tested negative for nucleocapsid antibodies. Measured with immunoSEQ multiplex PCR; TCRdb has only the in-frame clones, and not every one. In the table there are just under 45,000 clones, around 77% of which are singletons. The sequences come from CD4+ T cells from PBMCs cultured with SARS-CoV-2 spike peptides, collected before COVID-19 vaccination. The receptors stem from a human donor who received a COVID-19 vaccine.

The rearrangement links TRBV5-1 to TRBJ2-5; D unresolved. V gave up 5 bases and J gave up 5 bases, with 13 bases separating them. Germline CDR1 reads SGHRS; CDR2 reads YFSETQ. This CDR3 is 13 amino acids long. The CDR3 nucleotides read TGCGCCAGCAGGAAAGGCCCCAGGGAGACCCAGTACTTC. Amino acids: CASRKGPRETQYF.

The rearrangement joins TRBV14 to TRBJ2-3; 7 bases are a match to TRBD1. V lost 3 bases and J lost 1; bases outside the gene matches: 7. The germline CDR1 and CDR2 sequences are SGHDN and FVKESK. The CDR3 sequence is 16 residues long. CDR3 nucleotides: TGTGCCAGCAGCCACTTGACAGGGAAGGGCACAGATACGCAGTATTTT. It yields the protein CASSHLTGKGTDTQYF.

This chain uses TRBV9 with TRBJ1-2, with TRBD1 as a possible D gene (5 bases). This CDR3 region has 13 residues. V lost 5 bases and J 8 bases, leaving 16 bases between the germline ends. From germline, CDR1 is SGDLS and CDR2 YYNGEE. DNA of the CDR3: TGTGCCAGCAGTCGGGGCCTAAGAGCCGGCTACACCTTC. This sequence encodes CASSRGLRAGYTF.

The chain combines TRBV6-5 with TRBJ1-6; D is uncertain. Germline V gene lookup returns CDR1 MNHEY and CDR2 SVGAGI. The V and J ends lost 8 bases and 7 bases respectively, with 18 bases between them. CDR3 length: 15 amino acids. For the CDR3, the DNA is TGTGCCAGCCGGTTCGGACGAACCCCCAATTCACCCCTCCACTTT. It specifies CASRFGRTPNSPLHF.

This sequence joins TRBV2 and TRBJ1-2; D is unresolved. The ends were cut back, 7 bases at V and 11 bases at J, with 20 bases in the middle. Germline V gene data show CDR1 as SNHLY and CDR2 as FYNNEI. The length of the CDR3 is 13 residues. CDR3 sequence reads: CASNVVPGNGYTF. The CDR3 DNA sequence: TGTGCCAGCAATGTAGTACCGGGGAACGGTTACACCTTC.

In its sample, this clone was seen once. The chain joins TRBV5-1 to TRBJ1-6; TRBD1 might be the D (6 bases). V was clipped by 3 bases and J by 6 bases, with 13 bases between them. The CDR3 consists of 15 residues. Germline lookup yields CDR1 SGHRS and CDR2 YFSETQ. CDR3 in amino acids: CASSYGGPPNSPLHF. DNA for the CDR3: TGCGCCAGCAGCTATGGGGGGCCACCTAATTCACCCCTCCACTTT.

This chain connects TRBV28 to TRBJ2-2; TRBD2 might be the D (6 bases). V lost 7 bases to trimming and J lost 5 bases, with 17 bases between them. The CDR3 runs 15 residues. Germline V gives CDR1 MDHEN, CDR2 SYDVKM. In DNA form, the CDR3 reads TGTGCCAGCACCCATCTCCAGGGAGGAACCGGGGAGCTGTTTTTT. This gives the protein CASTHLQGGTGELFF.

J is TRBJ1-3 and V is TRBV14; tentatively, D is TRBD1 (5 bases). From germline, CDR1 is SGHDN and CDR2 FVKESK. The length of the CDR3 is 15 residues. The V end lost 3 bases, the J end lost 1 base, and 10 bases lay between the germline ends. CDR3 nucleotide sequence: TGTGCCAGCAGCCATCCCCAGGGATCTGGAAACACCATATATTTT. Its protein product is CASSHPQGSGNTIYF.

The rearrangement links TRBV5-5 to TRBJ1-4; 7 positions agree with TRBD1. Trimming at V came to 7 bases and at J to 2 bases, leaving 14 bases not matched to a gene. The CDR3 totals 17 residues. Germline V gene sequence: CDR1 SGHKS, CDR2 YYEKEE (reference sequence). The CDR3: CASPRGVAVGTNEKLFF. DNA for the CDR3: TGTGCCAGCCCCAGGGGGGTCGCAGTAGGGACTAATGAAAAACTGTTTTTT. Filled out from reference TRBV5-5 and TRBJ1-4, the complete variable domain reads DAGVTQSPTHLIKTRGQQVTLRCSPISGHKSVSWYQQVLGQGPQFIFQYYEKEERGRGNFPDRFSARQFPNYSSELNVNALLLGDSALYLCASPRGVAVGTNEKLFFGSGTQLSVL.

The rearrangement uses TRBV3-1 (or the pseudogene TRBV3-2) and TRBJ1-2; TRBD1 matches at 10 bases. The CDR3 is 13 amino acids. Trimming took 4 bases from V and 8 from J; bases not matched to a gene: 4. Per germline, CDR1 LGHDT and CDR2 YNNKEL (reference sequence). In nucleotides, the CDR3 is TGTGCCAGCAGCCGACAGGGGGCCCCGGGCTACACCTTC. Encoded protein: CASSRQGAPGYTF.

The chain uses TRBV9 and TRBJ1-5; the D gene is possibly TRBD1 (5 bases). V was pared by 4 bases and J by 4 bases, with 9 bases between. CDR3 length equals 13 residues. CDR1 SGDLS and CDR2 YYNGEE come from the germline V gene. CDR3 residues: CASSWDLNQPQHF. As DNA, the CDR3 is TGTGCCAGCAGCTGGGACTTAAATCAGCCCCAGCATTTT. Full variable domain (remainder filled in from reference TRBV9 and TRBJ1-5): DSGVTQTPKHLITATGQRVTLRCSPRSGDLSVYWYQQSLDQGLQFLIQYYNGEERAKGNILERFSAQQFPDLHSELNLSSLELGDSALYFCASSWDLNQPQHFGDGTRLSIL.

The chain couples TRBV7-3 to TRBJ2-1; TRBD1 matches 7 bases. The germline V gene encodes CDR1 SGHTA and CDR2 FQGTGA. The CDR3 runs to 14 residues. J gave up 3 bases and V 5 bases, and 4 bases lay outside the gene matches. In nucleotides, the CDR3 is TGTGCCAGCAGCCAAGGGACAGACTACAATGAGCAGTTCTTC. Its protein product is CASSQGTDYNEQFF.

The CDR3 here is CASSQGAGEKLFF. Written as DNA, the CDR3 is TGTGCCAGCAGTCAGGGGGCAGGTGAAAAACTGTTTTTT. The genes are TRBV12-3 or TRBV12-4 and TRBJ1-4; 8 bases align to TRBD1. The length of the CDR3 is 13 residues. After removal of 5 bases from V and 7 bases from J, the junction contained 3 bases not matched to a gene.

J is TRBJ2-1 and V is TRBV27; D is ambiguous. This CDR3 spans 11 amino acids. Germline V CDR1 and CDR2: MNHEY, SMNVEV (reference sequence). The germline V and J ends were trimmed by 5 bases and 8 bases, with 7 bases remaining between them. Here the CDR3 DNA reads TGTGCCAGCAGTAACAACGATGAGCAGTTCTTC. Residues: CASSNNDEQFF.

In nucleotides, the CDR3 is TGTGCCAGCAGTTACTCTACGGGGCGCGAGCAGTACGTC. Encoded protein: CASSYSTGREQYV. This chain joins TRBV6-5 and TRBJ2-7; D may match TRBD1 or TRBD2 (5 bases each). Germline CDR1 and CDR2: MNHEY and SVGAGI. The CDR3 totals 13 residues. With 0 bases removed from V and 6 bases from J, the gap between germline ends came to 9 bases.

J is TRBJ1-5 and V is TRBV6-5, with D maybe TRBD1 (5 bases). Germline V lookup: CDR1 MNHEY, CDR2 SVGAGI. The ends were cut back, 6 bases at V and 4 bases at J, with 16 bases in the middle. The CDR3 has 15 amino acids. The CDR3 sequence: CASSRTGTNNQPQHF. The CDR3 region has the DNA TGTGCCAGCAGCCGCACCGGGACGAATAATCAGCCCCAGCATTTT.

This clone was detected only once. This rearrangement joins TRBV4-1 to TRBJ1-2, with D maybe TRBD1 (5 bases). The CDR3 is made up of 16 amino acids. Deletions cut 1 base from V and 5 bases from J, with 17 bases between. CDR1 is MGHRA and CDR2 is YSYEKL in the germline V gene. The CDR3 DNA is TGCGCCAGCAGCCAAGCAGGTAGGGGCGTTGGATATGGCTACACCTTC. This sequence encodes CASSQAGRGVGYGYTF.

The rearrangement joins TRBV6-5 to TRBJ1-1; tentative D call: TRBD1 (5 bases). Germline V gene data show CDR1 as MNHEY and CDR2 as SVGAGI. Trimming left V 7 bases short and J 6 bases short, with 15 bases between. The CDR3 contains 13 residues. This CDR3 reads CASTRTGEAEAFF. The CDR3 nucleotides read TGTGCCAGCACCCGGACGGGGGAAGCTGAAGCTTTCTTT.